The rows below give T cell receptor beta chains drawn from one sample of a study of blood T cell repertoires in COVID-19. The table came from immunoSEQ multiplex PCR; TCRdb's copy has only in-frame clones and leaves some out. The sample includes about 220,000 clones, 84% of them seen just once. Specimen: peripheral blood. These receptors all come from a man between 50 and 59 years old with active or convalescent COVID-19. Each CDR3 is given with its conserved first and last residue. The D gene is left open where the match is weak. Not all rows give a size; the values are once, few, many and, for expanded clones, a class.

clone size,V gene,D gene,J gene,CDR3 protein,CDR3 DNA
NA,TRBV10-3,TRBD1,TRBJ1-5,CAISDGQGVGQPQHF,TGTGCCATCAGTGACGGACAGGGGGTAGGTCAGCCCCAGCATTTT
NA,TRBV2,TRBD1,TRBJ1-5,CASSPTGEVQPQHF,TGTGCCAGCAGCCCCACAGGGGAGGTACAGCCCCAGCATTTT
few,TRBV3-1/TRBV3-2,NA,TRBJ1-2,CASSQGRSWGYTF,TGTGCCAGCAGCCAGGGGAGATCTTGGGGCTACACCTTC
NA,TRBV27,TRBD2,TRBJ2-1,CASSLWRTSGGPYNEQFF,TGTGCCAGCAGTTTATGGCGAACTAGCGGGGGGCCCTACAATGAGCAGTTCTTC
NA,TRBV6-6,NA,TRBJ1-2,CASRAGSNYGYTF,TGTGCCAGCAGGGCAGGGTCTAACTATGGCTACACCTTC
NA,TRBV10-2,NA,TRBJ1-1,CASSQVGLNTEAFF,TGCGCCAGCAGCCAGGTTGGGCTGAACACTGAAGCTTTCTTT
NA,TRBV4-3,NA,TRBJ2-4,CASSQDWGGAAKNIQYF,TGCGCCAGCAGCCAAGATTGGGGCGGGGCAGCCAAAAACATTCAGTACTTC
NA,TRBV27,NA,TRBJ1-1,CASSFVPNTEAFF,TGTGCCAGCAGTTTTGTCCCAAACACTGAAGCTTTCTTT
NA,TRBV5-1,TRBD2,TRBJ2-7,CASSLSGAPYEQYF,TGCGCCAGCAGCTTGAGCGGGGCGCCCTACGAGCAGTACTTC
NA,TRBV28,TRBD1,TRBJ1-2,CASRMPQGRYGYTF,TGTGCCAGCAGGATGCCACAGGGGAGGTATGGCTACACCTTC
NA,TRBV6-6,NA,TRBJ1-1,CASSDLMNTEAFF,TGTGCCAGCAGTGACTTAATGAACACTGAAGCTTTCTTT
few,TRBV3-1/TRBV3-2,TRBD2,TRBJ2-5,CASSQDRTSGAEETQYF,TGTGCCAGCAGCCAAGATAGGACTAGCGGGGCTGAAGAGACCCAGTACTTC
NA,TRBV7-3,TRBD2,TRBJ2-7,CASRTSGRGSYEQYF,TGTGCCAGCAGGACTAGCGGGAGGGGATCCTACGAGCAGTACTTC
NA,TRBV11-3,TRBD1,TRBJ2-2,CASSLGQGATGELFF,TGTGCCAGCAGCCTGGGACAGGGGGCGACCGGGGAGCTGTTTTTT
NA,TRBV25-1,NA,TRBJ1-4,CASSERRGSEKLFF,TGTGCCAGCAGTGAACGTAGAGGGTCCGAAAAACTGTTTTTT
many,TRBV6-2/TRBV6-3,TRBD2,TRBJ2-1,CASSTRTSGIYEQFF,TGTGCCAGCAGTACAAGGACTAGCGGGATCTATGAGCAGTTCTTC
NA,TRBV19,TRBD1,TRBJ1-1,CASRSRDREAFF,TGTGCCAGTAGGAGCCGGGACAGGGAAGCTTTCTTT
NA,TRBV15,TRBD1,TRBJ2-4,CATSRQLQGAAKNIQYF,TGTGCCACCAGCAGACAACTACAGGGGGCAGCCAAAAACATTCAGTACTTC
NA,TRBV5-4,TRBD1,TRBJ1-6,CASSINRGGSDSPLHF,TGTGCCAGCAGCATCAACAGGGGCGGTAGCGATTCACCCCTCCACTTT
NA,TRBV5-1,NA,TRBJ1-4,CASSPSPIATNEKLFF,TGCGCCAGCAGCCCGTCCCCTATAGCAACTAATGAAAAACTGTTTTTT
few,TRBV15,NA,TRBJ1-6,CATSIQGNSPLHF,TGTGCCACCAGCATTCAGGGAAATTCACCCCTCCACTTT
NA,TRBV10-3,NA,TRBJ1-2,CAISEPGQPPNYGYTF,TGTGCCATCAGTGAGCCCGGACAGCCCCCTAACTATGGCTACACCTTC
NA,TRBV19,TRBD1,TRBJ1-4,CASSTGGANEKLFF,TGTGCCAGTAGTACAGGGGGCGCTAATGAAAAACTGTTTTTT